The 5 T cell receptor beta chains listed next were all sequenced from one sample in a study of Graves' ophthalmopathy and Graves' hyperthyroidism (dated by TCRdb to about 2018). The run used an Illumina HiSeq 2000. TCR beta CDR3 regions were amplified from RNA transcripts for repertoire sequencing. The first round of RT-PCR was done with HTBI primers and the Qiagen OneStep RT-PCR kit, and was followed by a second round of multiplex PCR, then size selection and purification. TCRdb trimmed the raw reads at Q25, called clones with MiXCR and kept productive beta chains. Rows merge per CDR3 protein into single entries with the most common DNA and genes. Here the sample has about 700,000 distinct CDR3 sequences; more than 40% occur a single time. The ten largest clones take up more than 3% of the sample. The sequenced sample was peripheral blood. The receptors originated from an adult man with Graves' ophthalmopathy.

J is TRBJ2-3 and V is TRBV7-2; 9 positions match TRBD2. Germline lookup yields CDR1 SGHTA and CDR2 FQGNSA. V lost 4 bases, J lost 6 bases, and 5 bases stayed unmatched. The CDR3 consists of 14 residues. CDR3 region: CASSSSGTSDTQYF. The DNA of the CDR3 is TGTGCCAGCAGCTCCTCGGGGACTAGCGATACGCAGTATTTT.

The CDR3 protein is CASSFRRGGNEKLFF. The CDR3, as DNA: TGTGCCAGCAGTTTTAGGCGGGGGGGGAACGAAAAACTGTTTTTT. The chain has TRBV7-9 and TRBJ1-4, with D perhaps matching TRBD1 (5 bases). V dropped 6 bases and J dropped 8 bases, with 19 bases sitting between them. The CDR3 sequence is 15 residues long. The germline V gene encodes CDR1 SEHNR and CDR2 FQNEAQ (reference sequence).

This clonotype occurred many times. This may arise from a read error, as a much more abundant clone is one base away. The chain carries TRBV10-3 and TRBJ1-4, with D unresolved. Germline loops: CDR1 ENHRY, CDR2 SYGVKD. This CDR3 has 12 residues. This chain's CDR3 is CAISEGWEKLLF. As DNA, the CDR3 is TGTGCCATCAGTGAGGGTTGGGAAAAACTGCTTTTT.

In this sample, this clonotype turned up many times. The J gene is TRBJ2-7, the V gene TRBV29-1; TRBD1 aligns across 11 bases. The V segment lost 4 bases and the J segment 3 bases; nucleotides outside the gene matches: 8. This CDR3 has 15 residues. From germline, CDR1 is SQVTM and CDR2 ANQGSEA. As DNA, the CDR3 is TGCAGCGTTGCGGGCTGGACAGGGGGCAGCTACGAGCAGTACTTC. It is translated as CSVAGWTGGSYEQYF.

This clonotype was recorded many times. The V gene is TRBV20-1, the J gene TRBJ1-4, with unresolved D. The V end lost 4 bases, the J end lost 4 bases, and 4 bases lay between the germline ends. Germline V gene data show CDR1 as DFQATT and CDR2 as SNEGSKA (reference sequence). The CDR3 has 11 residues. In nucleotides, the CDR3 is TGCAGTGCTAACCTTAATGAAAAACTGTTTTTT. Its protein product is CSANLNEKLFF.